This T cell receptor (beta chain) is drawn from a study of T cells in Graves' hyperthyroidism and ophthalmopathy. The CDR3 consists of 14 residues. Germline CDR1 is DFQATT and CDR2 is SNEGSKA (reference sequence). Trimming cost V 5 bases and J 4 bases, with 17 bases left between them. Researchers took RNA transcripts and amplified the TCR beta CDR3 regions from them. In the first-round RT-PCR of the TCR CDR3, the HTBI primer set was used. TCRdb redid the calling of the multiplex PCR reads with MiXCR, one entry per CDR3 protein. The table records 500,000 to 650,000 distinct CDR3 sequences, 46% of them present only once. The table lists this clonotype with many counts.

The receptor was derived from an adult woman with Graves' disease, either hyperthyroidism or ophthalmopathy (not recorded which). Source material: peripheral blood or thyroid tissue (not recorded which). This chain connects TRBV20-1 to TRBJ2-5; TRBD1 or TRBD2 may be the D gene (5 bases each). The CDR3, as DNA: TGCAGTGCTCGACTCGCCGGGGACCGAGAGACCCAGTACTTC. It translates to CSARLAGDRETQYF.